This T cell receptor (beta chain) was sequenced during a study of blood T cell repertoires in COVID-19. Germline V gene lookup returns CDR1 LNHDA and CDR2 SQIVND (reference sequence). V shed 7 bases, J shed 4 bases, and the junction held 14 bases outside the gene matches. CDR3 length: 17 residues. TCRdb's table, derived via immunoSEQ multiplex PCR, lists solely in-frame clones and lacks some. Here the sample spans roughly 230,000 clones, 87% being singletons. Clinical history reported by participants formed the basis on which cohorts were assigned. Sequences were obtained from PBMCs or T cells enriched from blood (not recorded which). The TCR originated in a man aged 25-45 years in a cohort exposed to, infected with or recovered from COVID-19 (not recorded which). The V call is TRBV19, the J call TRBJ2-2, with TRBD1 matching over 8 bases. This CDR3 is CASNKLPGQGSTGELFF. The CDR3, as DNA: TGTGCCAGTAATAAGCTTCCCGGACAGGGAAGCACCGGGGAGCTGTTTTTT.